Each of the 24 T cell receptor beta chains below was sequenced from the same sample in a study of blood T cell repertoires in COVID-19. Sequenced by immunoSEQ multiplex PCR; TCRdb stores in-frame clones only, minus some. The table shows 200,000 to 250,000 clones, with roughly 91% occurring only once. The sample was PBMCs or T cells enriched from blood (not recorded which). The source is a woman in her thirties who had recovered from COVID-19.

The CDR3 region has the DNA TGCGCCAGCAGCCGGGGACAGGGAGGCGAAAAACTGTTTTTT. Translation gives CASSRGQGGEKLFF. V usage is TRBV5-1 and J usage is TRBJ1-4; 9 nucleotides agree with TRBD1. Germline CDR1 is SGHRS and CDR2 is YFSETQ. After removal of 4 bases from V and 8 bases from J, the junction contained 6 bases not matched to a gene. This CDR3 contains 14 residues.

The chain carries TRBV7-2 and TRBJ1-4; no reliable D call. Germline lookup yields CDR1 SGHTA and CDR2 FQGNSA. Trimming removed 5 bases at V and 0 bases at J, with 19 bases between. The CDR3 totals 18 residues. CDR3 region: CASSPAGLIDATNEKLFF. In DNA form, the CDR3 reads TGTGCCAGCAGCCCAGCCGGGTTAATCGATGCAACTAATGAAAAACTGTTTTTT.

This chain joins TRBV7-6 and TRBJ1-1; D remains ambiguous. V lost 5 bases and J lost 4, with 17 bases in between. Germline V gene data show CDR1 as SGHVS and CDR2 as FNYEAQ. The CDR3 length is 15 residues. The CDR3 loop is CASSKSPYRSTEAFF. In DNA, the CDR3 is TGTGCCAGCAGCAAGAGCCCGTACCGGAGCACTGAAGCTTTCTTT.

The rearrangement links TRBV19 to TRBJ2-1; 11 bases are a match to TRBD2. Germline V gene lookup returns CDR1 LNHDA and CDR2 SQIVND (reference sequence). The CDR3 consists of 19 residues. V lost 4 bases and J lost 0; bases outside the gene matches: 11. The CDR3 here is CASSTRLAGSARSYNEQFF. Written as DNA, the CDR3 is TGTGCCAGTAGTACCCGACTAGCGGGATCCGCTCGCTCCTACAATGAGCAGTTCTTC.

The chain uses TRBV27 and TRBJ2-3; the D gene is possibly TRBD1 (5 bases). In germline, CDR1 is MNHEY, CDR2 SMNVEV (reference sequence). Between the trimmed V and J ends, which lost 5 bases and 4 bases, there was a span of 16 bases. This CDR3 spans 15 amino acids. Here the CDR3 reads CASSLLMGLPDTQYF. The CDR3 region has the DNA TGTGCCAGCAGTCTCCTTATGGGGCTGCCAGATACGCAGTATTTT.

This sequence joins TRBV21-1 and TRBJ1-2; TRBD1, the D gene given by the table, was not confirmed from the DNA. TRBV21-1 is a pseudogene. This CDR3 comprises 16 residues. In DNA, the CDR3 is TGTGCCAGCAGCACGCAACTCACAGGGCTAAACTATGGCTACACCTTC. Translating it yields CASSTQLTGLNYGYTF.

V and J are TRBV11-2 and TRBJ2-1; D is possibly TRBD1 (6 bases). Germline loops: CDR1 SGHAT, CDR2 FQNNGV. V lost 5 bases to trimming and J lost 2 bases, with 16 bases between them. This CDR3 comprises 16 residues. CDR3 sequence reads: CASSQIRGRTYNEQFF. CDR3 nucleotides: TGTGCCAGCAGCCAGATCAGGGGAAGAACCTACAATGAGCAGTTCTTC.

The rearrangement joins TRBV19 to TRBJ1-2; 8 nucleotides align to TRBD1. The V gene's germline CDR1 is LNHDA and CDR2 SQIVND (reference sequence). The CDR3 covers 14 residues. Trimming at V came to 0 bases and at J to 9 bases, leaving 6 bases not matched to a gene. CDR3 DNA: TGTGCCAGTAGTATAGACCTGGGACAGGCGAGCTACACCTTC. Its protein is CASSIDLGQASYTF.

The chain combines TRBV30 with TRBJ1-2; D perhaps matches TRBD1 (5 bases). Germline CDR1 reads GTSNPN; CDR2 reads SVGIG (reference sequence). This CDR3 is built from 13 residues. V was cut by 2 bases and J by 7 bases, with 14 bases left in between. CDR3: CAWSSREASGYTF. The CDR3 DNA reads as TGTGCCTGGAGTTCCAGGGAAGCTTCTGGCTACACCTTC. Full variable domain (missing parts from reference TRBV30 and TRBJ1-2): SQTIHQWPATLVQPVGSPLSLECTVEGTSNPNLYWYRQAAGRGLQLLFYSVGIGQISSEVPQNLSASRPQDRQFILSSKKLLLSDSGFYLCAWSSREASGYTFGSGTRLTVV.

V gene TRBV14 combines with J gene TRBJ2-1, with D unresolved. This CDR3 is built from 12 residues. Germline values: CDR1 SGHDN, CDR2 FVKESK. V was shortened by 2 bases and J by 9 bases, with 8 bases between the two germline ends. The chain's CDR3 is CASSQSASEQFF. The CDR3 DNA reads TGTGCCAGCAGCCAATCCGCTAGTGAGCAGTTCTTC.

This clone is a singleton in its sample. The chain combines TRBV7-9 with TRBJ2-1; D uncertain. Germline loops: CDR1 SEHNR, CDR2 FQNEAQ (reference sequence). Trimming took 5 bases from V and 5 from J, leaving 19 bases between them. This CDR3 region has 16 residues. The CDR3 protein is CASSSLTRGIDNEQFF. The CDR3 DNA sequence: TGTGCCAGCAGCAGCCTGACCAGAGGAATTGACAATGAGCAGTTCTTC.

The J gene is TRBJ1-1, the V gene TRBV12-3 or TRBV12-4, with D possibly TRBD1 on 5 matching bases. The CDR3 consists of 13 residues. V lost 4 bases to trimming and J lost 7 bases, with 13 bases between them. The CDR3 loop is CASSSAGLVEAFF. The DNA for the CDR3 is TGTGCCAGCAGTTCGGCAGGGCTGGTTGAAGCTTTCTTT.

CDR3 sequence: CASSQDTKGVYGYTF. The CDR3, as DNA: TGCGCCAGCAGCCAAGATACTAAAGGTGTCTATGGCTACACCTTC. The J gene is TRBJ1-2, the V gene TRBV4-3; no clear D. Trimming removed 0 bases from V and 4 bases from J, with 12 bases in between. Germline V gene data show CDR1 as LGHNA and CDR2 as YSLEER. This CDR3 is 15 amino acids long.

This clone has only a few counts. CDR3: CASSPPRGSSTDTQYF. The CDR3 DNA reads TGCGCCAGCAGCCCCCCCCGGGGATCTAGCACAGATACGCAGTATTTT. The chain uses TRBV4-1 and TRBJ2-3; TRBD2 is a possible D gene (5 bases). Germline CDR1 MGHRA, CDR2 YSYEKL. The CDR3 is made up of 16 amino acids. V dropped 4 bases and J dropped 0 bases, with 14 bases sitting between them.

The chain joins TRBV3-1 (or the pseudogene TRBV3-2) to TRBJ2-1; 11 bases align to TRBD2. The CDR3 sequence is 18 residues long. The germline V gene has CDR1 LGHDT and CDR2 YNNKEL (reference sequence). The J segment lost 3 bases and the V segment lost 8 bases, leaving 15 bases of the junction unmatched. The CDR3 protein is CASGPGSTSGRFYNEQFF. Written as DNA, the CDR3 is TGTGCCAGCGGGCCGGGGAGTACTAGCGGGAGATTCTACAATGAGCAGTTCTTC.

This chain joins TRBV4-3 and TRBJ1-1, with 8 bases matching TRBD1. J gave up 7 bases and V 4 bases, and 11 bases lay outside the gene matches. The length of the CDR3 is 15 residues. CDR1 LGHNA and CDR2 YSLEER come from the germline V gene. The CDR3 protein is CASSPSGAGGLEAFF. The CDR3, as DNA: TGCGCCAGCAGCCCAAGCGGGGCAGGGGGCCTTGAAGCTTTCTTT.

The V and J genes are TRBV2 and TRBJ2-5; 7 positions agree with TRBD2. This CDR3 has 15 amino acids. Unmatched junction bases numbered 11, after V lost 5 bases and J lost 5 bases. In germline, CDR1 is SNHLY, CDR2 FYNNEI. CDR3 amino acids: CASSLSSGGVETQYF. DNA for the CDR3: TGTGCCAGCAGTCTGTCTAGCGGAGGGGTGGAGACCCAGTACTTC.

The sample holds a few counts of this clone. The V call is TRBV5-1, the J call TRBJ2-5; TRBD2 matches 9 bases. Trimming cost V 3 bases and J 6 bases; bases outside gene matches: 12. Germline loops: CDR1 SGHRS, CDR2 YFSETQ. The CDR3 totals 16 residues. This chain's CDR3 is CASSSGSAGGAQTQYF. DNA for the CDR3: TGCGCCAGCAGCTCCGGCTCGGCGGGGGGGGCGCAGACCCAGTACTTC. The variable domain in full, completed from reference TRBV5-1 and TRBJ2-5, reads KAGVTQTPRYLIKTRGQQVTLSCSPISGHRSVSWYQQTPGQGLQFLFEYFSETQRNKGNFPGRFSGRQFSNSRSEMNVSTLELGDSALYLCASSSGSAGGAQTQYFGPGTRLLVL.

This clone showed up just a few times. The rearrangement links TRBV9 to TRBJ1-3, with TRBD1 matching over 7 bases. The CDR3 loop spans 17 amino acids. Germline V lookup: CDR1 SGDLS, CDR2 YYNGEE. J gave up 3 bases and V 2 bases, and 11 bases lay outside the gene matches. In DNA, the CDR3 is TGTGCCAGCAGCGTCCTACCCGAGCACAGGGGTGGAAACACCATATATTTT. It yields the protein CASSVLPEHRGGNTIYF.

The genes are TRBV28 and TRBJ1-5; 7 bases fit TRBD1. The CDR3 is 14 residues long. V dropped 11 bases and J dropped 5; count of bases not matched to a gene: 12. CDR1 and CDR2 (germline): MDHEN, SYDVKM. The CDR3 DNA reads as TGTGCCGGAAAACAGGGGTCAGGAGATCAGCCCCAGCATTTT. This gives the protein CAGKQGSGDQPQHF.

The rearrangement links TRBV19 to TRBJ2-2; 8 nucleotides agree with TRBD2. The junction had 6 bases not matched to a gene; V was cut back by 4 bases and J by 2 bases. The CDR3 totals 16 residues. Germline V CDR1 and CDR2: LNHDA, SQIVND (reference sequence). DNA of the CDR3: TGTGCCAGTAGTACTTTAGCGGGAAGTAACACCGGGGAGCTGTTTTTT. Translation: CASSTLAGSNTGELFF.

The rearrangement links TRBV24-1 to TRBJ1-1; 7 positions match TRBD1. V lost 4 bases, J lost 10 bases, and 8 bases stayed unmatched. The CDR3 is made up of 13 amino acids. CDR1 and CDR2 from the germline V gene are KGHDR and SFDVKD. The CDR3 bases are TGTGCCACCAGTGACACAGGGGATAGGGGAGCTTTCTTT. Amino acids: CATSDTGDRGAFF.

V gene TRBV27 combines with J gene TRBJ1-2, with TRBD1 matching 8 bases. This CDR3 region has 14 residues. The V gene's germline CDR1 is MNHEY and CDR2 SMNVEV (reference sequence). Trimming took 6 bases from V and 8 from J; bases not matched to a gene: 11. Here the CDR3 reads CASRGAGGSGGYTF. Written as DNA, the CDR3 is TGTGCCAGCAGGGGAGCAGGGGGCTCGGGCGGCTACACCTTC.

This chain's CDR3 is CASSNRAVHGYTF. In DNA, the CDR3 is TGTGCCAGCAGTAACAGGGCCGTTCATGGCTACACCTTC. The rearrangement joins TRBV11-2 to TRBJ1-2, with a possible D match to TRBD1 (6 bases). Trimming took off 6 bases at V and 6 bases at J, with 14 bases between the two ends. From germline, CDR1 is SGHAT and CDR2 FQNNGV. The CDR3 runs 13 residues.